One sample yielded the 26 T cell receptor beta chains listed below, sequenced in a study of response to subunit inactivated influenza vaccine. TCRdb processed the RT-PCR reads anew with MiXCR; each CDR3 protein has one entry. The profile shows 700,000 to 800,000 distinct CDR3 sequences, less than 20% of them singletons. This sample comprised PBMCs from blood, obtained roughly 5 days after vaccination. These TCRs come from a man aged 50 to 60 who received an inactivated influenza vaccine.

The chain couples TRBV24-1 to TRBJ1-1; D remains ambiguous. Between the trimmed V and J ends, which lost 10 bases and 0 bases, there was a span of 11 bases. This CDR3 contains 13 residues. Germline loops: CDR1 KGHDR, CDR2 SFDVKD. CDR3 nucleotide sequence: TGTGCCACGGCCGGCTCCATGAACACTGAAGCTTTCTTT. Translating gives CATAGSMNTEAFF.

The V gene is TRBV12-3 or TRBV12-4, the J gene TRBJ2-3, with D possibly being TRBD1 or TRBD2 (6 bases each). The germline V and J ends were trimmed by 8 bases and 9 bases, with 21 bases remaining between them. There are 14 residues in the CDR3. The CDR3 DNA reads as TGTGCCAGCGTAGTGGGGGGCCCCCGCGGGACGCAGTATTTT. It is translated as CASVVGGPRGTQYF.

This chain uses TRBV6-5 with TRBJ1-1; a possible D gene is TRBD1 (5 bases). The V end was cut by 2 bases, the J end by 4 bases, with 11 bases between. There are 14 residues in the CDR3. CDR1 and CDR2 (germline): MNHEY, SVGAGI. This chain's CDR3 is CASSYPGGGTEAFF. The CDR3 DNA reads TGTGCCAGCAGTTACCCCGGGGGAGGCACTGAAGCTTTCTTT.

This rearrangement joins TRBV3-1 to TRBJ2-7, with D possibly matching TRBD1 (7 bases). V lost 1 base to trimming and J lost 6 bases, with 13 bases between them. This CDR3 region has 14 residues. Germline assignment: CDR1 LGHDT and CDR2 YNNKEL (reference sequence). The CDR3 sequence: CASSQGSGGGEQYF. DNA for the CDR3: TGTGCCAGCAGCCAAGGTTCAGGGGGAGGCGAGCAGTACTTC.

The chain is built from TRBV5-6 and TRBJ2-5, with TRBD1 as a possible D gene (6 bases). The CDR3 covers 15 residues. V was trimmed by 0 bases and J by 4 bases, leaving 13 bases between them. The germline V gene has CDR1 SGHDT and CDR2 YYEEEE. CDR3 in DNA: TGTGCCAGCAGCTTGGTGCAGGGGCTGGGAGAGACCCAGTACTTC. Encoded protein: CASSLVQGLGETQYF.

This chain joins TRBV20-1 and TRBJ2-5; D might be TRBD1 (5 bases). The V gene lost 0 bases and the J gene lost 1 base, with 12 bases spanning the gap. The CDR3 has 15 amino acids. CDR1 is DFQATT, CDR2 SNEGSKA, per germline (reference sequence). CDR3 residues: CSARDSSTVQETQYF. Written as DNA, the CDR3 is TGCAGTGCTAGAGATTCATCGACAGTCCAAGAGACCCAGTACTTC.

The chain combines TRBV15 with TRBJ2-7, with unresolved D. Per germline, CDR1 LNHNV and CDR2 YYDKDF (reference sequence). The CDR3 covers 13 residues. V was pared by 9 bases and J by 7 bases, with 19 bases between. CDR3: CATSHGAMVEQYF. Here the CDR3 DNA reads TGTGCCACAAGTCACGGTGCGATGGTTGAGCAGTACTTC.

In this sample, this clonotype turned up a few times. The genes are TRBV6-1 and TRBJ2-5, with TRBD1 identical over 9 bases. This CDR3 region has 15 residues. Germline V gene lookup returns CDR1 MNHNS and CDR2 SASEGT. The J segment lost 4 bases and the V segment lost 5 bases, leaving 8 bases of the junction unmatched. The CDR3 DNA reads TGTGCCAGCAGTCGGACAGGGGTTGGGGGAGAGACCCAGTACTTC. Residues: CASSRTGVGGETQYF.

Remarks on this clonotype: Just one base apart from a much larger clone, this may be a read error. J is TRBJ1-6 and V is TRBV5-1; 7 bases map to TRBD1. This CDR3 spans 15 amino acids. Germline loops: CDR1 SGHRS, CDR2 YFSETQ. The CDR3 DNA is TGCGCCAGGAGCTTGACTGGACAGGAGAATTCACCCCTCCACTTT. It is translated as CARSLTGQENSPLHF.

This clonotype has a handful of counts. The chain carries TRBV11-2 and TRBJ2-7, with 7 positions matching TRBD1. The CDR3 is 16 amino acids. After removal of 1 base from V and 3 bases from J, the junction contained 9 bases not matched to a gene. The germline gives CDR1 SGHAT, CDR2 FQNNGV. The CDR3 DNA follows: TGTGCCAGCAGCTTAGCAAGACAGGGCCCTTACTACGAGCAGTACTTC. It translates to CASSLARQGPYYEQYF.

This clonotype was observed a handful of times. The chain joins TRBV7-9 to TRBJ1-6; 8 bases are a match to TRBD1. Germline V gives CDR1 SEHNR, CDR2 FQNEAQ (reference sequence). The CDR3 extends over 17 amino acids. Trimming took 6 bases from V and 10 from J; bases not matched to a gene: 17. The CDR3 reads CASSLGQAFGVGSPLHF. The CDR3 DNA is TGTGCCAGCAGTCTGGGACAGGCTTTTGGGGTCGGGTCACCCCTCCACTTT.

The genes are TRBV5-1 and TRBJ2-6; D gene uncertain. Germline CDR1 SGHRS, CDR2 YFSETQ. The CDR3 extends over 16 amino acids. V was shortened by 1 base and J by 1 base, with 9 bases between the two germline ends. The CDR3 DNA reads TGCGCCAGCAGCTTGTCAGGTCAATCTGGGGCCAACGTCCTGACTTTC. Amino acid sequence: CASSLSGQSGANVLTF.

The table lists this clonotype with a few counts. The chain has TRBV12-3 or TRBV12-4 and TRBJ2-1, with D maybe TRBD1 (6 bases). The CDR3 extends over 13 amino acids. V was cut by 6 bases and J by 5 bases, with 11 bases left in between. CDR3 in DNA: TGTGCCAGCAGCGTCAGGGGCCACAATGAGCAGTTCTTC. Amino acids: CASSVRGHNEQFF.

J is TRBJ2-5 and V is TRBV20-1, with D perhaps matching TRBD2 (5 bases). V was clipped by 1 base and J by 3 bases, with 9 bases between them. This CDR3 region has 13 residues. Germline CDR1 DFQATT, CDR2 SNEGSKA (reference sequence). The CDR3 region has the DNA TGCAGTGCTAGAGCCGGGATGAAAGAGACCCAGTACTTC. Encoded protein: CSARAGMKETQYF.

This clonotype has just a few counts. The chain joins TRBV20-1 to TRBJ2-7; D possibly corresponds to TRBD2 (5 bases). The CDR3 is 12 amino acids. V lost 5 bases and J lost 3, with 11 bases in between. Looked up from germline, CDR1 is DFQATT and CDR2 is SNEGSKA (reference sequence). Here the CDR3 reads CSASGLIYEQYF. For the CDR3, the DNA is TGCAGTGCTTCCGGACTGATCTACGAGCAGTACTTC.

This chain connects TRBV12-3 or TRBV12-4 to TRBJ1-1; TRBD1 agrees at 8 bases. The V gene end was trimmed by 3 bases and the J gene end by 6 bases; junction bases not matched to a gene: 3. The CDR3 has 13 residues. CDR3 nucleotides: TGTGCCAGCAGTTTCACAGGGGGAGCTGAAGCTTTCTTT. Translating gives CASSFTGGAEAFF.

This clonotype occurred many times. The chain joins TRBV20-1 to TRBJ1-5, with 7 bases matching TRBD1. The CDR3 extends over 15 amino acids. V was clipped by 5 bases and J by 4 bases; unmatched bases: 11. CDR1 and CDR2 (germline): DFQATT, SNEGSKA (reference sequence). CDR3 bases: TGCAGTGCTGTAAACCCGGGACAGCTTAATCAGCCCCAGCATTTT. Translation gives CSAVNPGQLNQPQHF.

The chain is built from TRBV3-1 and TRBJ2-6; D is undetermined. Germline V gene lookup returns CDR1 LGHDT and CDR2 YNNKEL (reference sequence). This CDR3 has 16 amino acids. Trimming took off 0 bases at V and 4 bases at J, with 10 bases between the two ends. The CDR3 here is CASSQDGLLGANVLTF. CDR3 coding DNA: TGTGCCAGCAGCCAAGACGGCCTTCTCGGGGCCAACGTCCTGACTTTC.

This clonotype was recorded a few times. The V gene is TRBV28, the J gene TRBJ2-1, with 10 bases fitting TRBD2. The CDR3 sequence is 12 residues long. The J segment lost 9 bases and the V segment lost 6 bases, leaving 2 bases of the junction unmatched. From germline, CDR1 is MDHEN and CDR2 SYDVKM. In DNA form, the CDR3 reads TGTGCCAGCAGGACTAGCGGGCGTGAGCAGTTCTTC. Encoded protein: CASRTSGREQFF.

J is TRBJ2-1 and V is TRBV20-1; 10 bases line up with TRBD2. This CDR3 has 15 residues. V dropped 0 bases and J dropped 4; count of bases not matched to a gene: 3. From germline, CDR1 is DFQATT and CDR2 SNEGSKA (reference sequence). CDR3 region: CSARDPAGGYNEQFF. The CDR3 DNA is TGCAGTGCTAGAGATCCAGCGGGAGGGTACAATGAGCAGTTCTTC.

The rearrangement links TRBV10-3 to TRBJ2-1; no clear D. CDR3 length: 14 amino acids. Germline CDR1 ENHRY, CDR2 SYGVKD. V lost 1 base and J 11 bases, leaving 15 bases between the germline ends. For the CDR3, the DNA is TGTGCCATCAGTGAGTTTGAGGTCAACAGCAAGCAGTTCTTC. Translated: CAISEFEVNSKQFF.

This clonotype was counted only a few times. The J gene is TRBJ2-1, the V gene TRBV5-1, with D unclear. Per the germline V gene, CDR1 is SGHRS and CDR2 is YFSETQ. V lost 4 bases and J 8 bases, leaving 13 bases between the germline ends. The CDR3 has 13 residues. As DNA, the CDR3 is TGCGCCAGCAGCGGTTTAGTATACGATGAGCAGTTCTTC. Its translation is CASSGLVYDEQFF.

This clonotype was recorded at least ten times. The J gene is TRBJ2-5, the V gene TRBV12-3 or TRBV12-4, with a weak D call TRBD1 (5 bases). CDR3 length: 13 amino acids. V was pared by 2 bases and J by 2 bases, with 6 bases between. The CDR3 is CASSLQGQETQYF. As DNA, the CDR3 is TGTGCCAGCAGTTTACAGGGACAAGAGACCCAGTACTTC.

V usage is TRBV20-1 and J usage is TRBJ1-4, with D possibly being TRBD1 (5 bases). V was pared by 3 bases and J by 7 bases, with 15 bases between. Germline assignment: CDR1 DFQATT and CDR2 SNEGSKA (reference sequence). There are 14 residues in the CDR3. CDR3 in DNA: TGCAGTGCTAGTCATCAGGGCCTCGGTGAAAAACTGTTTTTT. Its translation is CSASHQGLGEKLFF.

This clonotype was picked up a small number of times. This rearrangement joins TRBV11-2 to TRBJ2-3; 9 bases fit TRBD2. The germline V gene has CDR1 SGHAT and CDR2 FQNNGV. The CDR3 totals 15 residues. V lost 6 bases to trimming and J lost 4 bases; unmatched junction nucleotides: 8. The CDR3 bases are TGTGCCAGCAGTCCAAGCGGGGGGCCGTCAGATACGCAGTATTTT. Its translation is CASSPSGGPSDTQYF.

This clonotype has only a few counts. This chain links TRBV10-1 with TRBJ1-3, with D uncertain. Between the trimmed V and J ends, which lost 4 bases and 0 bases, there was a span of 10 bases. Germline V CDR1 and CDR2: WNHNN, SYGVQD (reference sequence). CDR3 length: 15 amino acids. CDR3 region: CASSAMGNSGNTIYF. CDR3 bases: TGCGCCAGCAGTGCTATGGGGAACTCTGGAAACACCATATATTTT.